One sample yielded the 22 T cell receptor beta chains listed below, sequenced in a study of cytomegalovirus exposure and HLA in healthy donors. The PCR employed 60 Vbeta primers together with 13 Jbeta primers. This table comes from immunoSEQ multiplex PCR, and its TCRdb copy is limited to in-frame clones, with some not included. This sample yields around 85,000 clones, of which about four fifths are seen a single time; 5.5% to 8% belongs to the top ten. Source material: PBMCs. Every receptor here comes from a man aged 25 to 40 in good health and CMV-seronegative.

This clone has a handful of counts. The chain joins TRBV4-1 to TRBJ1-5, with no clear D. Trimming cost V 4 bases and J 8 bases, with 18 bases left between them. The CDR3 has 15 residues. CDR1 is MGHRA, CDR2 YSYEKL, per germline. The CDR3 is CASSLTPTLQEPQHF. In DNA, the CDR3 is TGCGCCAGCAGCCTTACCCCGACCCTGCAGGAGCCCCAGCATTTT.

CDR3 DNA: TGTGCCAGCAGCCCCTGGACAGGGCTTGAAACTAACTATGGCTACACCTTC. Encoded protein: CASSPWTGLETNYGYTF. V is TRBV11-2 and J is TRBJ1-2; 8 bases agree with TRBD1. CDR1 and CDR2 from the germline V gene are SGHAT and FQNNGV. CDR3 length: 17 amino acids. V shed 5 bases and J 0 bases; nucleotides not matched to a gene: 11. Full variable domain (outside the CDR3, taken from reference TRBV11-2 and TRBJ1-2): EAGVAQSPRYKIIEKRQSVAFWCNPISGHATLYWYQQILGQGPKLLIQFQNNGVVDDSQLPKDRFSAERLKGVDSTLKIQPAKLEDSAVYLCASSPWTGLETNYGYTFGSGTRLTVV.

The gene calls are TRBV7-3 and TRBJ1-2, with 12 bases aligning to TRBD1. The CDR3 contains 15 residues. Germline V lookup: CDR1 SGHTA, CDR2 FQGTGA. Unmatched junction bases numbered 7, after V lost 5 bases and J lost 6 bases. This chain's CDR3 is CASSPPGQGADGYTF. The CDR3 nucleotides read TGTGCCAGCAGCCCGCCGGGACAGGGGGCTGATGGCTACACCTTC.

The chain links TRBV7-8 to TRBJ1-5; 8 bases match TRBD1. The CDR3 length is 14 residues. The ends lost 2 bases at V and 5 bases at J; junction bases unmatched: 2. CDR1 is SGHVS, CDR2 FQNEAQ, per germline. The chain's CDR3 is CASSLSGGHQPQHF. CDR3 nucleotides: TGTGCCAGCAGCTTATCAGGGGGCCATCAGCCCCAGCATTTT.

In regard to this clone: The sample contains more than one DNA sequence encoding this CDR3. The J gene is TRBJ2-3, the V gene TRBV7-2, with 10 bases lining up with TRBD2. The CDR3 is 14 amino acids. The germline gives CDR1 SGHTA, CDR2 FQGNSA. Unmatched junction bases numbered 4, after V lost 6 bases and J lost 4 bases. The CDR3, as DNA: TGTGCCAGCAGAAGCGGGGGGGCCTCAGATACGCAGTATTTT. It codes for CASRSGGASDTQYF.

The chain links TRBV21-1 to TRBJ1-2; the table's TRBD1 call for D was not verified on the DNA. TRBV21-1 counts as a pseudogene. The CDR3 runs to 17 residues. The CDR3: CASSCLTPGTGPYGYTF. The CDR3, as DNA: TGTGCCAGCAGCTGTCTCACCCCCGGGACAGGACCCTATGGCTACACCTTC.

This clone was seen only a few times. V and J are TRBV7-9 and TRBJ2-5; 7 bases fit TRBD1. The CDR3 is 14 residues long. In germline, CDR1 is SEHNR, CDR2 FQNEAQ (reference sequence). V was pared by 5 bases and J by 2 bases, with 5 bases of the junction left unmatched. CDR3 loop: CASSTDRDQETQYF. As DNA, the CDR3 is TGTGCCAGCAGCACCGACAGGGATCAAGAGACCCAGTACTTC.

This clone was seen more than once but under ten times. Here the CDR3 reads CASSQTPTGSNYGYTF. The CDR3 region has the DNA TGCGCCAGCAGCCAAACCCCGACAGGGAGTAACTATGGCTACACCTTC. The V gene is TRBV4-1, the J gene TRBJ1-2; 7 nucleotides match TRBD1. The V segment lost 2 bases and the J segment 1 base; nucleotides outside the gene matches: 7. This CDR3 contains 16 residues. Germline lookup yields CDR1 MGHRA and CDR2 YSYEKL.

The chain uses TRBV5-6 and TRBJ2-3; 8 bases match TRBD2. The CDR3 sequence is 15 residues long. V shed 2 bases, J shed 0 bases, and the junction held 2 bases outside the gene matches. Germline CDR1 and CDR2: SGHDT and YYEEEE. In DNA, the CDR3 is TGTGCCAGCAGCTTACTAGCGGTAAGCACAGATACGCAGTATTTT. Protein: CASSLLAVSTDTQYF.

This clone was seen only once. This chain connects TRBV7-2 to TRBJ2-2; TRBD2 aligns across 7 bases. Germline-derived CDR1 and CDR2 are SGHTA and FQGNSA. V dropped 5 bases and J dropped 7; count of bases not matched to a gene: 7. The CDR3 totals 14 residues. The DNA of the CDR3 is TGTGCCAGCAGCCCTTTCGGGAGGTACGGGGAGCTGTTTTTT. Translated: CASSPFGRYGELFF.

This sequence joins TRBV27 and TRBJ2-1; the D gene is possibly TRBD1 (5 bases). V dropped 7 bases and J dropped 1 base, with 14 bases sitting between them. The CDR3 contains 15 residues. In germline, CDR1 is MNHEY, CDR2 SMNVEV (reference sequence). The CDR3 region is CASTPGAASYNEQFF. CDR3 nucleotides: TGTGCCAGCACACCTGGGGCGGCTTCCTACAATGAGCAGTTCTTC.

V is TRBV4-3 and J is TRBJ2-7; D might be TRBD1 (7 bases). Germline CDR1 and CDR2: LGHNA and YSLEER. The V gene lost 2 bases and the J gene lost 4 bases, with 9 bases spanning the gap. This CDR3 has 13 amino acids. The CDR3 loop reads CASSQQGGYEQYF. Here the CDR3 DNA reads TGCGCCAGCAGCCAACAGGGGGGTTACGAGCAGTACTTC.

CDR3 in amino acids: CASSQTSGGITDTQYF. CDR3 nucleotide sequence: TGTGCCAGCAGCCAGACTAGCGGGGGGATCACAGATACGCAGTATTTT. This chain uses TRBV7-2 with TRBJ2-3; 13 nucleotides agree with TRBD2. Germline CDR1 SGHTA, CDR2 FQGNSA. The CDR3 runs to 16 residues. V lost 5 bases to trimming and J lost 2 bases; unmatched junction nucleotides: 4.

Turning to this clone: In the same sample, other DNA sequences code for this CDR3. The chain links TRBV29-1 to TRBJ1-2; TRBD1 matches at 7 bases. Germline CDR1 is SQVTM and CDR2 is ANQGSEA. CDR3 length: 12 amino acids. V trimming: 6 bases; J trimming: 4 bases; junction bases outside the gene matches: 5. The DNA of the CDR3 is TGCAGCGTGCGTTCAGGGGGCTATGGCTACACCTTC. The encoded protein is CSVRSGGYGYTF.

The genes are TRBV2 and TRBJ2-7; 7 bases agree with TRBD2. J was trimmed by 5 bases and V by 8 bases; bases with no gene match: 18. Germline CDR1 SNHLY, CDR2 FYNNEI. The CDR3 length is 16 residues. CDR3 DNA: TGTGCCAGCCGAAAAAGCTTGGGCGGGGGAGGAAACGAGCAGTACTTC. This encodes CASRKSLGGGGNEQYF.

This clone has just a few counts. The chain uses TRBV10-3 and TRBJ1-6; D might be TRBD1 (5 bases). The germline gives CDR1 ENHRY, CDR2 SYGVKD. The CDR3 totals 13 residues. V was cut by 6 bases and J by 11 bases, with 14 bases left in between. CDR3 sequence reads: CAISVDLGPPLHF. The DNA of the CDR3 is TGTGCCATCAGCGTCGATCTGGGGCCACCCCTCCACTTT.

The chain recombines TRBV6-4 with TRBJ2-1, with TRBD2 matching over 10 bases. After removal of 5 bases from V and 7 bases from J, the junction contained 8 bases not matched to a gene. The germline V gene encodes CDR1 MRHNA and CDR2 SNTAGT. The CDR3 is 15 residues long. This CDR3 reads CASSSLAGAVNEQFF. CDR3 bases: TGTGCCAGCAGTTCTCTAGCGGGAGCGGTAAATGAGCAGTTCTTC.

The V and J genes are TRBV10-2 and TRBJ1-4, with 7 bases identical to TRBD1. The CDR3 is 14 amino acids. Germline assignment: CDR1 WSHSY and CDR2 SAAADI. Germline trimming cut 2 bases from V and 8 bases from J; bases unmatched to any gene: 5. The CDR3 here is CASSEDRVREKLFF. The DNA of the CDR3 is TGCGCCAGCAGTGAGGACAGGGTGAGGGAAAAACTGTTTTTT.

The rearrangement uses TRBV7-9 and TRBJ1-4; D remains unclear. The CDR3 runs to 17 residues. CDR1 is SEHNR, CDR2 FQNEAQ, per germline (reference sequence). Trimming cost V 2 bases and J 0 bases, with 13 bases left between them. The CDR3 protein is CASSLSSHSATNEKLFF. The CDR3 DNA reads as TGTGCCAGCAGCTTAAGCTCCCACAGTGCAACTAATGAAAAACTGTTTTTT.

This CDR3 is CASSTPGTGVTYGYTF. In nucleotides, the CDR3 is TGTGCCAGTAGTACACCCGGGACAGGGGTAACCTATGGCTACACCTTC. J is TRBJ1-2 and V is TRBV19; TRBD1 matches 10 bases. The V gene end was trimmed by 4 bases and the J gene end by 4 bases; junction bases not matched to a gene: 9. This CDR3 comprises 16 residues. Germline V gene lookup returns CDR1 LNHDA and CDR2 SQIVND (reference sequence).

This clone came up a few times. This rearrangement joins TRBV5-1 to TRBJ2-5, with a possible D match to TRBD2 (5 bases). Trimming took off 0 bases at V and 5 bases at J, with 14 bases between the two ends. From germline, CDR1 is SGHRS and CDR2 YFSETQ. CDR3 length: 15 amino acids. CDR3 protein: CASSLGSAGRETQYF. The CDR3 region has the DNA TGCGCCAGCAGCTTGGGTAGTGCGGGTCGCGAGACCCAGTACTTC. Variable domain in full (rest from reference TRBV5-1 and TRBJ2-5): KAGVTQTPRYLIKTRGQQVTLSCSPISGHRSVSWYQQTPGQGLQFLFEYFSETQRNKGNFPGRFSGRQFSNSRSEMNVSTLELGDSALYLCASSLGSAGRETQYFGPGTRLLVL.

A note on this clone: Other nucleotide sequences in the sample specify the same CDR3. The chain couples TRBV27 to TRBJ2-7; no clear D gene. Germline values: CDR1 MNHEY, CDR2 SMNVEV (reference sequence). The germline V and J ends were trimmed by 5 bases and 3 bases, with 11 bases remaining between them. The CDR3 length is 13 residues. The CDR3 sequence: CASSLNSYYEQYF. The CDR3 nucleotides are TGTGCCAGCAGTCTGAACAGCTACTACGAGCAGTACTTC.